Listed here are 21 T cell receptor beta chains from one sample, sequenced in a study of graft-versus-host responses after intestinal transplantation. Measured with immunoSEQ multiplex PCR; TCRdb has only the in-frame clones, and not every one. The sample includes approximately 7,000 clones, 68% of them seen just once. Lymphocytes (intraepithelial and lamina propria) were released by processing the graft tissue. The sample was ileum tissue, taken 55 days after transplant. These receptors originate from a human patient who received an intestinal transplant, so some T cells may come from the graft donor.

This clone was counted between two and nine times. The genes are TRBV10-1 and TRBJ2-1, with 7 bases lining up with TRBD2. J gave up 6 bases and V 6 bases, and 17 bases lay outside the gene matches. The length of the CDR3 is 17 residues. Looked up from germline, CDR1 is WNHNN and CDR2 is SYGVQD (reference sequence). The CDR3 bases are TGCGCCAGCAGCCCCGTAGAGTGGCTAGCGGCGGGCAATGAGCAGTTCTTC. Protein: CASSPVEWLAAGNEQFF.

The rearrangement uses TRBV19 and TRBJ1-1, with a tentative D call TRBD1 (5 bases). Trimming cost V 2 bases and J 1 base, with 11 bases left between them. CDR1 is LNHDA, CDR2 SQIVND, per germline (reference sequence). The CDR3 runs to 15 residues. CDR3 nucleotide sequence: TGTGCCAGTAGTATAAGGGGCCAGGGGAACACTGAAGCTTTCTTT. Protein sequence: CASSIRGQGNTEAFF.

By share, this clone counts as large. The V gene is TRBV19, the J gene TRBJ1-4; TRBD1 is a possible D gene (5 bases). Germline lookup yields CDR1 LNHDA and CDR2 SQIVND (reference sequence). V gave up 8 bases and J gave up 13 bases, with 20 bases separating them. The CDR3 has 13 residues. The CDR3 bases are TGTGCCAGTTCACGACAATGGGGTCAGGGACTGTTTTTT. Protein sequence: CASSRQWGQGLFF. The entire variable domain, with the rest obtained from reference TRBV19 and TRBJ1-4, is as follows: DGGITQSPKYLFRKEGQNVTLSCEQNLNHDAMYWYRQDPGQGLRLIYYSQIVNDFQKGDIAEGYSVSREKKESFPLTVTSAQKNPTAFYLCASSRQWGQGLFFGSGTQLSVL.

V is TRBV6-1 and J is TRBJ2-7; no firm D call. CDR1 MNHNS and CDR2 SASEGT come from the germline V gene. The CDR3 is 13 amino acids. The ends were cut back, 4 bases at V and 0 bases at J, with 7 bases in the middle. This CDR3 reads CASSVQDSYEQYV. In DNA, the CDR3 is TGTGCCAGCAGTGTGCAGGACTCCTACGAGCAGTACGTC.

Only one count was recorded for this clone. This sequence joins TRBV29-1 and TRBJ2-2; 9 bases agree with TRBD2. Looked up from germline, CDR1 is SQVTM and CDR2 is ANQGSEA. Trimming removed 5 bases from V and 6 bases from J; junction bases left unmatched: 7. The CDR3 loop spans 14 amino acids. CDR3 sequence (DNA): TGCAGCGTTTTTGACGGGACTAGCTCCGGGGAGCTGTTTTTT. This sequence encodes CSVFDGTSSGELFF.

This CDR3 is CASSAERATNEKLFF. CDR3 bases: TGCGCCAGCAGCGCCGAAAGAGCGACTAATGAAAAACTGTTTTTT. The V and J genes are TRBV5-1 and TRBJ1-4, with D uncertain. V was clipped by 4 bases and J by 2 bases, with 12 bases between them. This CDR3 is 15 amino acids long. CDR1 is SGHRS and CDR2 is YFSETQ in the germline V gene.

The chain recombines TRBV7-3 with TRBJ2-3, with 8 bases lining up with TRBD2. The trim removed 5 bases at V and 4 bases at J, leaving 8 bases unmatched. Per the germline V gene, CDR1 is SGHTA and CDR2 is FQGTGA. CDR3 length equals 15 residues. The CDR3 DNA reads as TGTGCCAGCAGCCCACGGGGGGGCCTCCCAGATACGCAGTATTTT. Translated, it gives CASSPRGGLPDTQYF.

The chain recombines TRBV9 with TRBJ1-6; TRBD1 matches at 8 bases. The CDR3 loop spans 16 amino acids. CDR1 is SGDLS and CDR2 is YYNGEE in the germline V gene. The V segment lost 3 bases and the J segment 4 bases; nucleotides outside the gene matches: 6. Here the CDR3 DNA reads TGTGCCAGCAGCGCGGGACAGGCCACTTATAATTCACCCCTCCACTTT. As protein: CASSAGQATYNSPLHF.

The chain combines TRBV4-2 with TRBJ1-1, with 7 nucleotides matching TRBD1. From germline, CDR1 is LGHNA and CDR2 YNFKEQ. The CDR3 consists of 15 residues. The V segment lost 11 bases and the J segment 5 bases; nucleotides outside the gene matches: 17. CDR3 protein: CAGGSVRAGGTEAFF. The CDR3 nucleotides read TGTGCCGGAGGGTCTGTTAGGGCAGGGGGTACTGAAGCTTTCTTT.

The rearrangement links TRBV7-2 to TRBJ1-1, with D hard to call. Per the germline V gene, CDR1 is SGHTA and CDR2 is FQGNSA. This CDR3 has 14 amino acids. V was trimmed by 6 bases and J by 5 bases, leaving 16 bases between them. The CDR3 here is CASSSNSRWTEAFF. CDR3 in DNA: TGTGCCAGCAGTTCTAATTCCCGGTGGACTGAAGCTTTCTTT.

Details on this clone: Germline and junction disagree at one end, which may indicate a read error. The chain couples TRBV7-7 to TRBJ2-3, with 11 bases identical to TRBD2. CDR3 length: 15 residues. CDR1 is SSHAT and CDR2 is FNYEAQ in the germline V gene (reference sequence). The CDR3, as DNA: TGTGCTAGCAGCCTTACTAGCGGGAGTGGAGATACGCAGTATTTT. Translating it yields CASSLTSGSGDTQYF.

This rearrangement joins TRBV19 to TRBJ1-6; 7 nucleotides align to TRBD1. The germline V gene encodes CDR1 LNHDA and CDR2 SQIVND (reference sequence). The CDR3 is 13 amino acids. Unmatched junction bases numbered 1, after V lost 3 bases and J lost 8 bases. The CDR3: CASSIQGDSPLHF. For the CDR3, the DNA is TGTGCCAGTAGTATCCAGGGGGATTCACCCCTCCACTTT.

The gene calls are TRBV9 and TRBJ1-1; tentatively, D is TRBD1 (6 bases). The CDR3 runs to 14 residues. V was cut by 0 bases and J by 4 bases, with 10 bases left in between. Germline CDR1 is SGDLS and CDR2 is YYNGEE. The CDR3 DNA reads as TGTGCCAGCAGCGTAGGCTTACAGGGCACTGAAGCTTTCTTT. Translated, it gives CASSVGLQGTEAFF.

The chain joins TRBV20-1 to TRBJ1-1; D unresolved. Trimming took 5 bases from V and 1 from J, leaving 5 bases between them. The germline gives CDR1 DFQATT, CDR2 SNEGSKA (reference sequence). The CDR3 runs 11 residues. This CDR3 is CSARPNTEAFF. The CDR3 DNA is TGCAGTGCTCGTCCGAACACTGAAGCTTTCTTT.

V is TRBV6-1 and J is TRBJ1-5; 7 positions agree with TRBD1. V lost 4 bases and J lost 5; bases outside the gene matches: 5. The CDR3 covers 14 residues. Germline V gene lookup returns CDR1 MNHNS and CDR2 SASEGT. CDR3 residues: CASSADRDHQPQHF. CDR3 coding DNA: TGTGCCAGCAGTGCCGACAGGGACCATCAGCCCCAGCATTTT.

The chain is built from TRBV4-2 and TRBJ2-3; D unclear. Germline-derived CDR1 and CDR2 are LGHNA and YNFKEQ. V lost 1 base and J 6 bases, leaving 8 bases between the germline ends. The CDR3 is made up of 13 amino acids. The chain's CDR3 is CASSQAGQDTQYF. The CDR3 DNA reads TGTGCCAGCAGCCAAGCTGGGCAGGATACGCAGTATTTT.

The chain recombines TRBV28 with TRBJ2-1; 13 bases align to TRBD2. The germline gives CDR1 MDHEN, CDR2 SYDVKM. V dropped 7 bases and J dropped 8; count of bases not matched to a gene: 11. The CDR3 sequence is 16 residues long. In DNA, the CDR3 is TGTGCCAGCACTACAGGGACTAGCGGGGATCAGTATGAGCAGTTCTTC. It is translated as CASTTGTSGDQYEQFF.

This clone was detected a few times. The chain uses TRBV9 and TRBJ2-6; no clear D gene. The CDR3 totals 14 residues. Trimming left V 3 bases short and J 2 bases short, with 6 bases between. Germline-derived CDR1 and CDR2 are SGDLS and YYNGEE. This CDR3 is CASSGSTGANVLTF. The CDR3 nucleotides read TGTGCCAGCAGCGGGAGTACTGGGGCCAACGTCCTGACTTTC. Full variable domain (missing parts from reference TRBV9 and TRBJ2-6): DSGVTQTPKHLITATGQRVTLRCSPRSGDLSVYWYQQSLDQGLQFLIQYYNGEERAKGNILERFSAQQFPDLHSELNLSSLELGDSALYFCASSGSTGANVLTFGAGSRLTVL.

J is TRBJ1-6 and V is TRBV6-6; 8 nucleotides match TRBD1. This CDR3 has 15 residues. The J segment lost 8 bases and the V segment lost 6 bases, leaving 9 bases of the junction unmatched. Germline-derived CDR1 and CDR2 are MNHNY and SVGAGI (reference sequence). The CDR3 reads CASSTLGTGYSPLHF. The CDR3 region has the DNA TGTGCCAGCAGCACCCTTGGGACAGGATATTCACCCCTCCACTTT.

This clone was observed once. This chain uses TRBV9 with TRBJ1-2; D possibly corresponds to TRBD1 (5 bases). The germline gives CDR1 SGDLS, CDR2 YYNGEE. The CDR3 spans 16 residues. The V gene lost 0 bases and the J gene lost 8 bases, with 20 bases spanning the gap. CDR3 sequence reads: CASSVDMVGGRAGYTF. CDR3 DNA: TGTGCCAGCAGCGTAGATATGGTCGGTGGCAGGGCCGGCTACACCTTC. Combining the CDR3 with reference TRBV9 and TRBJ1-2 gives the whole variable domain DSGVTQTPKHLITATGQRVTLRCSPRSGDLSVYWYQQSLDQGLQFLIQYYNGEERAKGNILERFSAQQFPDLHSELNLSSLELGDSALYFCASSVDMVGGRAGYTFGSGTRLTVV.

Within the sample, this clone is medium-sized. The V gene is TRBV18, the J gene TRBJ1-2, with D possibly matching TRBD1 (5 bases). Germline V gives CDR1 KGHSH, CDR2 LQKENI. The V gene lost 0 bases and the J gene lost 4 bases, with 12 bases spanning the gap. The length of the CDR3 is 15 residues. DNA for the CDR3: TGTGCCAGCTCACCACCGGGGCAAATAGGCTATGGCTACACCTTC. This sequence encodes CASSPPGQIGYGYTF.